Each of the 18 T cell receptor beta chains below was sequenced from the same sample in a study of blood T cell repertoires in COVID-19. Sequenced by immunoSEQ multiplex PCR; TCRdb stores in-frame clones only, minus some. The repertoire consists of fewer than 300,000 clones, with 70% to 90% occurring once and the leading ten covering over 8%. The sequencing sample was made of peripheral blood. The origin of the receptors is a man aged 18-30 years with active or convalescent COVID-19.

The sample holds a few counts of this clone. The chain joins TRBV5-1 to TRBJ2-7, with TRBD1 matching over 8 bases. The ends lost 2 bases at V and 7 bases at J; junction bases unmatched: 8. There are 14 residues in the CDR3. Looked up from germline, CDR1 is SGHRS and CDR2 is YFSETQ. For the CDR3, the DNA is TGCGCCAGCAGCTTCGGACAGGGAATGGGGGAGCAGTACTTC. Translation gives CASSFGQGMGEQYF.

This chain joins TRBV7-3 and TRBJ2-6; no firm D call. V was pared by 2 bases and J by 1 base, with 3 bases between. The CDR3 is made up of 14 amino acids. CDR1 and CDR2 (germline): SGHTA, FQGTGA. CDR3 sequence reads: CASSLVSGANVLTF. CDR3 coding DNA: TGTGCCAGCAGCTTAGTATCTGGGGCCAACGTCCTGACTTTC.

J is TRBJ2-3 and V is TRBV13, with 8 positions matching TRBD2. The length of the CDR3 is 17 residues. Germline trimming cut 1 base from V and 3 bases from J; bases unmatched to any gene: 9. CDR1 is PRHDT and CDR2 is FYEKMQ in the germline V gene (reference sequence). DNA of the CDR3: TGTGCCAGCAGCTTAGCGGTTGCGGGGGGTTGGACAGATACGCAGTATTTT. Amino acid sequence: CASSLAVAGGWTDTQYF. The variable domain in full, completed from reference TRBV13 and TRBJ2-3, reads AAGVIQSPRHLIKEKRETATLKCYPIPRHDTVYWYQQGPGQDPQFLISFYEKMQSDKGSIPDRFSAQQFSDYHSELNMSSLELGDSALYFCASSLAVAGGWTDTQYFGPGTRLTVL.

This clone has just one count. The chain employs TRBV11-2 and TRBJ1-1; D gene unclear. The V gene lost 5 bases and the J gene lost 10 bases, with 14 bases spanning the gap. CDR3 length: 12 residues. The V gene's germline CDR1 is SGHAT and CDR2 FQNNGV. The CDR3 is CASSPGAIGAFF. The CDR3 DNA reads as TGTGCCAGCAGCCCAGGCGCGATTGGAGCTTTCTTT.

V gene TRBV25-1 combines with J gene TRBJ2-1; 10 nucleotides agree with TRBD1. Germline-derived CDR1 and CDR2 are MGHDK and SYGVNS. The CDR3 extends over 17 amino acids. Unmatched junction bases numbered 11, after V lost 2 bases and J lost 7 bases. DNA of the CDR3: TGTGCCAGCAGTGAAGCGGCTGAGGACAGGGGGTTGAATGAGCAGTTCTTC. The encoded protein is CASSEAAEDRGLNEQFF.

This rearrangement joins TRBV5-8 to TRBJ2-5; 11 nucleotides line up with TRBD2. Germline assignment: CDR1 SGHTS and CDR2 YDEGEE. J gave up 4 bases and V 2 bases, and 7 bases lay outside the gene matches. The CDR3 has 16 amino acids. This CDR3 reads CASSFSGGAYLETQYF. Here the CDR3 DNA reads TGTGCCAGCAGCTTTAGCGGGGGGGCATATTTAGAGACCCAGTACTTC.

The V call is TRBV29-1, the J call TRBJ1-1; 7 bases match TRBD1. In germline, CDR1 is SQVTM, CDR2 ANQGSEA. Germline trimming cut 1 base from V and 7 bases from J; bases unmatched to any gene: 15. The CDR3 loop spans 16 amino acids. CDR3 in amino acids: CSVEGATGSENVEAFF. The CDR3 nucleotides are TGCAGCGTTGAAGGCGCGACAGGGTCTGAGAACGTTGAAGCTTTCTTT.

V is TRBV6-5 and J is TRBJ1-4; perhaps TRBD1 as D (5 bases). Trimming took off 3 bases at V and 7 bases at J, with 15 bases between the two ends. Germline lookup yields CDR1 MNHEY and CDR2 SVGAGI. CDR3 length: 15 residues. Written as DNA, the CDR3 is TGTGCCAGCAGTTATCGGCAGGGAAGGAGTGAAAAACTGTTTTTT. Its translation is CASSYRQGRSEKLFF.

This chain uses TRBV5-5 with TRBJ1-3; D gene uncertain. The CDR3 contains 14 residues. Per germline, CDR1 SGHKS and CDR2 YYEKEE (reference sequence). V was trimmed by 0 bases and J by 9 bases, leaving 13 bases between them. The CDR3: CASSLASDEGTIYF. CDR3 coding DNA: TGTGCCAGCAGCTTGGCGTCCGACGAGGGCACCATATATTTT. Supplemented by reference TRBV5-5 and TRBJ1-3, the full variable domain reads DAGVTQSPTHLIKTRGQQVTLRCSPISGHKSVSWYQQVLGQGPQFIFQYYEKEERGRGNFPDRFSARQFPNYSSELNVNALLLGDSALYLCASSLASDEGTIYFGEGSWLTVV.

The rearrangement joins TRBV2 to TRBJ2-7; the D gene is possibly TRBD1 (6 bases). The CDR3 runs 13 residues. Germline CDR1 and CDR2: SNHLY and FYNNEI. V dropped 8 bases and J dropped 2 bases, with 13 bases sitting between them. The CDR3 reads CASARQDTYEQYF. As DNA, the CDR3 is TGTGCCAGCGCCAGACAGGACACCTACGAGCAGTACTTC.

This chain links TRBV6-2 or TRBV6-3 with TRBJ1-2; maybe TRBD1 (5 bases). The CDR3 has 15 amino acids. V dropped 5 bases and J dropped 4 bases, with 17 bases sitting between them. Germline-derived CDR1 and CDR2 are MNHEY and SVGEGT. Here the CDR3 DNA reads TGTGCCAGCAGTGTTACGAGCCCAGACAGCTATGGCTACACCTTC. This gives the protein CASSVTSPDSYGYTF.

V usage is TRBV5-6 and J usage is TRBJ2-7; 7 nucleotides line up with TRBD2. Losses at the gene ends were 3 bases for V and 0 bases for J; bases not matched to a gene: 0. The CDR3 contains 13 residues. CDR1 and CDR2 from the germline V gene are SGHDT and YYEEEE. CDR3 bases: TGTGCCAGCAGCTGGGGGGGCTCCTACGAGCAGTACTTC. It encodes CASSWGGSYEQYF. Full variable domain (remainder filled in from reference TRBV5-6 and TRBJ2-7): DAGVTQSPTHLIKTRGQQVTLRCSPKSGHDTVSWYQQALGQGPQFIFQYYEEEERQRGNFPDRFSGHQFPNYSSELNVNALLLGDSALYLCASSWGGSYEQYFGPGTRLTVT.

This chain connects TRBV6-5 to TRBJ1-5, with TRBD1 matching over 8 bases. After removal of 10 bases from V and 5 bases from J, the junction contained 1 base not matched to a gene. The CDR3 is made up of 11 amino acids. Looked up from germline, CDR1 is MNHEY and CDR2 is SVGAGI. For the CDR3, the DNA is TGTGCCACGGGACAGGATCAGCCCCAGCATTTT. Its translation: CATGQDQPQHF.

The chain has TRBV6-7 and TRBJ2-5; TRBD1 is a possible D gene (6 bases). TRBV6-7 is treated as an ORF (open reading frame) with a function not yet certain. The CDR3 sequence is 16 residues long. V lost 7 bases and J lost 4, with 22 bases in between. The CDR3 DNA is TGTGCCAGCACCCACTACCCCAAGGGACAAGGAGAGACCCAGTACTTC. Protein sequence: CASTHYPKGQGETQYF.

The chain has TRBV4-1 and TRBJ2-1; 9 bases are shared with TRBD2. CDR1 and CDR2 from the germline V gene are MGHRA and YSYEKL. Trimming took 6 bases from V and 6 from J; bases not matched to a gene: 9. The CDR3 extends over 15 amino acids. CDR3 protein: CASRERGGGVNEQFF. The DNA for the CDR3 is TGCGCCAGCAGGGAGCGCGGCGGGGGGGTCAATGAGCAGTTCTTC.

The V and J genes are TRBV19 and TRBJ2-1; D unclear. V was cut by 1 base and J by 9 bases, with 4 bases left in between. This CDR3 spans 11 amino acids. CDR1 is LNHDA, CDR2 SQIVND, per germline (reference sequence). The chain's CDR3 is CASSIGSEQFF. DNA for the CDR3: TGTGCCAGTAGTATAGGCAGTGAGCAGTTCTTC.

The chain uses TRBV7-9 and TRBJ1-1, with D maybe TRBD1 (5 bases). Germline V CDR1 and CDR2: SEHNR, FQNEAQ (reference sequence). CDR3 length: 12 residues. Trimming shortened V by 10 bases and J by 1 base, and 10 bases separated the two germline ends. The DNA for the CDR3 is TGTGCCACACAGGCAGGGAACACTGAAGCTTTCTTT. Translated, it gives CATQAGNTEAFF.

The V gene is TRBV11-2, the J gene TRBJ1-6; D ambiguous. This CDR3 spans 15 amino acids. V was pared by 4 bases and J by 6 bases, with 13 bases between. Per germline, CDR1 SGHAT and CDR2 FQNNGV. For the CDR3, the DNA is TGTGCCAGCAGCTCCGAGAGCAACCCTAATTCACCCCTCCACTTT. Encoded protein: CASSSESNPNSPLHF.